The 3 T cell receptor beta chains below were found in one sample sequenced in a study of blood T cell repertoires in COVID-19. TCRdb's table, derived via immunoSEQ multiplex PCR, lists solely in-frame clones and lacks some. The repertoire includes about 140,000 clones, around nine tenths of them detected once, and over 1.5% sits in the top ten. The specimen sequenced was peripheral blood. These receptors all come from a woman aged 55-70 years with acute or convalescent COVID-19.

This clone was counted only a few times. The J gene is TRBJ1-6, the V gene TRBV6-5; 11 positions match TRBD1. The ends lost 6 bases at V and 9 bases at J; junction bases unmatched: 7. Germline V gene lookup returns CDR1 MNHEY and CDR2 SVGAGI. This CDR3 contains 15 residues. CDR3 nucleotides: TGTGCCAGCAGACTGCCCGGGACAGGGGGTTCACCCCTCCACTTT. This encodes CASRLPGTGGSPLHF.

The V and J genes are TRBV4-2 and TRBJ2-2; no clear D gene. Germline V gene lookup returns CDR1 LGHNA and CDR2 YNFKEQ. Deletions cut 0 bases from V and 4 bases from J, with 9 bases between. The CDR3 has 15 residues. The CDR3 DNA follows: TGTGCCAGCAGCCAAGACCGGGTTAGCACCGGGGAGCTGTTTTTT. Protein: CASSQDRVSTGELFF.

V and J are TRBV5-1 and TRBJ1-1; TRBD1 is a possible D gene (5 bases). The CDR3 is made up of 14 amino acids. Per the germline V gene, CDR1 is SGHRS and CDR2 is YFSETQ. Deletions cut 4 bases from V and 4 bases from J, with 14 bases between. Here the CDR3 DNA reads TGCGCCAGCAGCCCTGTGGGGGGGGTCACTGAAGCTTTCTTT. Protein: CASSPVGGVTEAFF.